A single sample gave rise to the 5 T cell receptor beta chains below, sequenced in a study of T cell repertoires in cytomegalovirus infection. No antigen has been identified for these receptors. One entry per CDR3 protein, called by TCRdb with MiXCR from the reads. The table lists some 320,000 distinct CDR3 sequences, 29% of them singletons. This sample comprised cultured PBMCs, obtained from culture after CMV antigen stimulation. Every receptor here comes from a human donor in good health (CMV status not recorded). Some clones in this sample may be carry-over from other donors' samples.

This clonotype was seen a few times. The J gene is TRBJ2-5, the V gene TRBV7-8; TRBD1 is a possible D gene (6 bases). V was cut by 5 bases and J by 4 bases, with 11 bases left in between. The CDR3 has 13 residues. Looked up from germline, CDR1 is SGHVS and CDR2 is FQNEAQ. CDR3 bases: TGTGCCAGCAGCCCTTGGGGGCGAGAGACCCAGTACTTC. Translated, it gives CASSPWGRETQYF.

In this sample, this clonotype turned up a few times. V usage is TRBV24-1 and J usage is TRBJ2-5; 13 positions agree with TRBD2. Looked up from germline, CDR1 is KGHDR and CDR2 is SFDVKD. The CDR3 has 14 amino acids. The V gene end was trimmed by 7 bases and the J gene end by 5 bases; junction bases not matched to a gene: 3. CDR3 loop: CATSTSGRGETQYF. The CDR3 bases are TGTGCCACCAGCACTAGCGGGAGGGGGGAGACCCAGTACTTC.

The chain employs TRBV7-2 and TRBJ2-1, with a possible D match to TRBD2 (5 bases). V was clipped by 5 bases and J by 1 base, with 18 bases between them. Per the germline V gene, CDR1 is SGHTA and CDR2 is FQGNSA. This CDR3 contains 17 residues. The CDR3 sequence is CASSHPTSPVSYNEQFF. The CDR3 region has the DNA TGTGCCAGCAGCCACCCCACTAGTCCAGTATCCTACAATGAGCAGTTCTTC. Looking up the rest from reference TRBV7-2 and TRBJ2-1 gives the full variable domain: GAGVSQSPSNKVTEKGKDVELRCDPISGHTALYWYRQSLGQGLEFLIYFQGNSAPDKSGLPSDRFSAERTGGSVSTLTIQRTQQEDSAVYLCASSHPTSPVSYNEQFFGPGTRLTVL.

This clonotype was counted only a few times. The genes are TRBV7-9 and TRBJ1-2; 9 bases map to TRBD1. Germline CDR1 and CDR2: SEHNR and FQNEAQ (reference sequence). The CDR3 length is 14 residues. Losses at the gene ends were 5 bases for V and 8 bases for J; bases not matched to a gene: 9. CDR3 sequence: CASSPSRDREGYTF. For the CDR3, the DNA is TGTGCCAGCAGCCCTAGCCGGGACAGGGAGGGCTACACCTTC. Using reference TRBV7-9 and TRBJ1-2 for the parts outside the CDR3, the full variable domain is DTGVSQNPRHKITKRGQNVTFRCDPISEHNRLYWYRQTLGQGPEFLTYFQNEAQLEKSRLLSDRFSAERPKGSFSTLEIQRTEQGDSAMYLCASSPSRDREGYTFGSGTRLTVV.

A few counts support this clonotype. The chain is built from TRBV12-3 or TRBV12-4 and TRBJ1-3; TRBD1 matches at 8 bases. V was pared by 3 bases and J by 2 bases, with 6 bases of the junction left unmatched. The CDR3 covers 16 residues. CDR3 bases: TGTGCCAGCAGTTTTTACGGACAGGGCGCTGGAAACACCATATATTTT. Protein product: CASSFYGQGAGNTIYF.